A single sample is the source of the 14 T cell receptor beta chains below, sequenced in a study of control samples from healthy donors and cancer patients (dated by TCRdb to the early 2020s). Library creation used the immunoSEQ multiplex PCR assay. TCRdb obtained this table from immuneACCESS and retained in-frame rearrangements with V and J assigned. These tables miss some clones; where compared with another copy, unresolved V genes account for less than half of the shortfall, and the remainder is unexplained. The sample contains fewer than 200,000 clones, just over 85% of them found a single time. The ten most abundant clones make up about 5.3% of the sample. The sample consisted of blood. The receptors were gathered from a woman aged 30 to 39 in good health.

This chain uses TRBV21-1 with TRBJ2-7; the listed D gene, TRBD1, was not tested against the DNA. TRBV21-1 corresponds to a pseudogene. The CDR3 runs 14 residues. The CDR3 protein is CASSSRDRAYEQYF. DNA for the CDR3: TGTGCCAGCAGTTCTAGGGACAGGGCCTACGAGCAGTACTTC.

V gene TRBV4-2 combines with J gene TRBJ2-1; a possible D gene is TRBD2 (6 bases). Trimming stripped 0 bases from V and 3 bases from J, with 18 bases between. CDR1 LGHNA and CDR2 YNFKEQ come from the germline V gene. CDR3 size: 18 residues. CDR3 in amino acids: CASSQEGRVGGIYNEQFF. CDR3 coding DNA: TGTGCCAGCAGCCAAGAGGGCCGAGTGGGGGGAATCTACAATGAGCAGTTCTTC.

The chain links TRBV29-1 to TRBJ1-1; D remains ambiguous. V shed 6 bases and J shed 1 base, with 15 bases lying between them. Germline V gene data show CDR1 as SQVTM and CDR2 as ANQGSEA. The CDR3 sequence is 14 residues long. Here the CDR3 reads CSVATTRGNTEAFF. The CDR3 DNA reads TGCAGCGTGGCGACCACGAGAGGGAACACTGAAGCTTTCTTT.

J is TRBJ2-1 and V is TRBV3-1 (or the pseudogene TRBV3-2); D perhaps matches TRBD2 (7 bases). Germline V gives CDR1 LGHDT, CDR2 YNNKEL (reference sequence). CDR3 size: 12 residues. Trimming cost V 7 bases and J 7 bases, with 11 bases left between them. The CDR3 protein is CASKKGGNEQFF. CDR3 nucleotides: TGTGCCAGCAAAAAGGGGGGGAATGAGCAGTTCTTC.

The chain couples TRBV27 to TRBJ2-1; no reliable D call. The V gene's germline CDR1 is MNHEY and CDR2 SMNVEV (reference sequence). CDR3 length: 15 amino acids. Trimming cost V 5 bases and J 0 bases, with 11 bases left between them. CDR3 sequence: CASSRRGSSYNEQFF. CDR3 DNA sequence: TGTGCCAGCAGTCGTCGCGGCAGCTCCTACAATGAGCAGTTCTTC.

The chain joins TRBV7-9 to TRBJ2-7, with D tentatively TRBD2 (6 bases). The CDR3 sequence is 15 residues long. The V end was cut by 5 bases, the J end by 0 bases, with 14 bases between. From germline, CDR1 is SEHNR and CDR2 FQNEAQ (reference sequence). In nucleotides, the CDR3 is TGTGCCAGCAGCGGAGGGACGGATAGCTCCTACGAGCAGTACGTC. The encoded protein is CASSGGTDSSYEQYV.

The chain employs TRBV4-1 and TRBJ2-1, with unresolved D. V lost 0 bases, J lost 8 bases, and 8 bases lay in between. This CDR3 spans 13 amino acids. Per the germline V gene, CDR1 is MGHRA and CDR2 is YSYEKL. The CDR3 here is CASSQDNTYEQFF. CDR3 nucleotide sequence: TGCGCCAGCAGCCAAGATAATACCTATGAGCAGTTCTTC.

The chain is built from TRBV29-1 and TRBJ2-7; 8 bases line up with TRBD1. The junction had 11 bases not matched to a gene; V was cut back by 4 bases and J by 0 bases. Looked up from germline, CDR1 is SQVTM and CDR2 is ANQGSEA. The CDR3 is 16 residues long. In DNA form, the CDR3 reads TGCAGCGTTGCAGACAGGGGAAGACTGAGCTCCTACGAGCAGTACTTC. Translating it yields CSVADRGRLSSYEQYF.

CDR3 sequence: CASSSATSPLHF. In nucleotides, the CDR3 is TGTGCCAGCAGCTCGGCGACTTCACCCCTCCACTTT. The chain joins TRBV7-8 to TRBJ1-6; D gene uncertain. CDR1 and CDR2 (germline): SGHVS, FQNEAQ. Trimming took 4 bases from V and 9 from J, leaving 7 bases between them. The CDR3 is 12 residues long.

The V and J genes are TRBV27 and TRBJ2-7, with D possibly TRBD2 on 6 matching bases. The CDR3 sequence is 14 residues long. Per germline, CDR1 MNHEY and CDR2 SMNVEV (reference sequence). Trimming removed 0 bases at V and 6 bases at J, with 12 bases between. CDR3 loop: CASSLSFRGGEQYF. DNA for the CDR3: TGTGCCAGCAGTTTATCGTTCCGGGGAGGCGAGCAGTACTTC.

The chain carries TRBV11-2 and TRBJ2-3; 9 bases match TRBD1. The germline gives CDR1 SGHAT, CDR2 FQNNGV. With 2 bases clipped from V and 0 bases from J, the junction kept 6 bases outside the gene matches. The CDR3 runs to 17 residues. The CDR3 region is CASSLTGTGYSTDTQYF. CDR3 DNA sequence: TGTGCCAGCAGCTTAACCGGGACAGGGTATAGCACAGATACGCAGTATTTT.

The rearrangement joins TRBV4-1 to TRBJ1-1; the D is unclear. This CDR3 has 12 amino acids. With 0 bases removed from V and 11 bases from J, the gap between germline ends came to 10 bases. Germline CDR1 MGHRA, CDR2 YSYEKL. The CDR3: CASSQDGNNAFF. CDR3 DNA: TGCGCCAGCAGCCAAGACGGAAACAACGCTTTCTTT.

The genes are TRBV5-1 and TRBJ2-1; 7 bases agree with TRBD2. Germline trimming cut 6 bases from V and 6 bases from J; bases unmatched to any gene: 9. The CDR3 length is 14 residues. Germline V gives CDR1 SGHRS, CDR2 YFSETQ. CDR3 in amino acids: CASTGRPGSNEQFF. The CDR3 bases are TGCGCCAGCACCGGGAGGCCTGGGAGCAATGAGCAGTTCTTC.

As DNA, the CDR3 is TGCGCCAGCAGCCAAGTTGAATCGGAGCAGTTCTTC. It yields the protein CASSQVESEQFF. V usage is TRBV4-1 and J usage is TRBJ2-1; D is unresolved. CDR3 length equals 12 residues. V lost 1 base and J lost 10, with 8 bases in between. CDR1 and CDR2 from the germline V gene are MGHRA and YSYEKL.